This T cell receptor beta chain was obtained from a study of T cell changes during pregnancy in multiple sclerosis. The assay was immunoSEQ multiplex PCR, and TCRdb's table has in-frame clones only and misses some. The sample includes 70,000 to 90,000 clones, roughly 91% of them seen just once. V shed 6 bases and J shed 1 base, with 15 bases lying between them. This CDR3 comprises 15 residues. Germline-derived CDR1 and CDR2 are ENHRY and SYGVKD. The chain has TRBV10-3 and TRBJ1-1; weak D call: TRBD1 (5 bases). Here the sequenced sample was peripheral blood, taken in the first trimester of pregnancy. The clonotype originates from a female donor with multiple sclerosis, enrolled in a pregnancy study. The CDR3 DNA follows: TGTGCCATCAGCCTCGCGGGGCGGGGGAACACTGAAGCTTTCTTT. Amino acid sequence: CAISLAGRGNTEAFF.